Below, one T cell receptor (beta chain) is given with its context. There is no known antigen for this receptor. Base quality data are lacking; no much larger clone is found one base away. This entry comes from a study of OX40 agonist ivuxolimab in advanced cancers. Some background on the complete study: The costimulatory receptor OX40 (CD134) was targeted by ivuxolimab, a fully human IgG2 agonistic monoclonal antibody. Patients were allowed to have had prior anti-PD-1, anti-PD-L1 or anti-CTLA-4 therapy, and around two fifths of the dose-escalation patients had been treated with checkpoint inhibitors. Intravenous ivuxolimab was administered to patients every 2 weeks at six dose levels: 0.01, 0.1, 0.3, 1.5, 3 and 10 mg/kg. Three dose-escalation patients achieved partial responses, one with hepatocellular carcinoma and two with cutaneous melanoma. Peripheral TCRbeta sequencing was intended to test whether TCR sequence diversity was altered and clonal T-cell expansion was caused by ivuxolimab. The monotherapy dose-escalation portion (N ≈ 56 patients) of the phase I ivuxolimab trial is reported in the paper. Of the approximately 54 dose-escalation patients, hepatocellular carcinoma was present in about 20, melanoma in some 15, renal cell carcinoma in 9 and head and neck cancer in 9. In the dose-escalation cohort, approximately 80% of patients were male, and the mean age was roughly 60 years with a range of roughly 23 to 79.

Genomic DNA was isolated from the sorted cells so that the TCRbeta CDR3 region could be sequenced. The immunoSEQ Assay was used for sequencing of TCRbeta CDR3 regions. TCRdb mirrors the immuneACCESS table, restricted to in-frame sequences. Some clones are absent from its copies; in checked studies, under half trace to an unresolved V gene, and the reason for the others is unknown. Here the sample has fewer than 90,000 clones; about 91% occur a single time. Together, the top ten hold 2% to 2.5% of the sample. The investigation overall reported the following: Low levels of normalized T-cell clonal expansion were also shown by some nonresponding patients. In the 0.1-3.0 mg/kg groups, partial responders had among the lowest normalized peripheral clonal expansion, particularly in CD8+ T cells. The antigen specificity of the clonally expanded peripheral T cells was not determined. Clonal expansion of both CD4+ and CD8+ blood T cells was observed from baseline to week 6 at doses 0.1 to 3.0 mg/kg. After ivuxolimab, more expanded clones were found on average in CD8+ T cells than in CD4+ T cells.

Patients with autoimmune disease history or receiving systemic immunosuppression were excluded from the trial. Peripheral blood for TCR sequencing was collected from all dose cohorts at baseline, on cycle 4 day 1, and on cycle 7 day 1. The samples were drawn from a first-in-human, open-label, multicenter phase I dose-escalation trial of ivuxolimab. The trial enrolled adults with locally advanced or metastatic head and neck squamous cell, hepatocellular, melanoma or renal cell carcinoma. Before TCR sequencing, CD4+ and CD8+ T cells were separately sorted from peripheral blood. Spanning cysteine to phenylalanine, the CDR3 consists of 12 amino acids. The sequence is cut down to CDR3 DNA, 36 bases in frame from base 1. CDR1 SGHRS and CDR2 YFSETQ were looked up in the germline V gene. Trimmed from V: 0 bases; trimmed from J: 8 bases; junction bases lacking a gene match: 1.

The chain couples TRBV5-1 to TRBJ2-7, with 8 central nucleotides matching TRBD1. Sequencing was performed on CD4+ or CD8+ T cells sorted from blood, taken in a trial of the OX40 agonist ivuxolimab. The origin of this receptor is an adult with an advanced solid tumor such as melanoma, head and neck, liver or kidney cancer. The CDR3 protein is CASSLGQGKQYF. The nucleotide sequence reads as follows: TGCGCCAGCAGCTTGGGACAGGGGAAGCAGTACTTC.